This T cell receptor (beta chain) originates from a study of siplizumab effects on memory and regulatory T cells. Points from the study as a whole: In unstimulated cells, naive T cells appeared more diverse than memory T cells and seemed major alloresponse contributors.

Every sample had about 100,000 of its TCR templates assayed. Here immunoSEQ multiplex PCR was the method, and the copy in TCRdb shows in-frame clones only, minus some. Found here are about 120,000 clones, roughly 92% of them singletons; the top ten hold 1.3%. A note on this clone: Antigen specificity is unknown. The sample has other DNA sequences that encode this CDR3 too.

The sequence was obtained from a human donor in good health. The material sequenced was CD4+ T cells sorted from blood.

CDR3 bases: TGTGCCAGCTCACCACCGAGCACAGATACGCAGTATTTT. Amino acid sequence: CASSPPSTDTQYF. J is TRBJ2-3 and V is TRBV18; D call uncertain. The CDR3 spans 13 residues. Trimming shortened V by 0 bases and J by 0 bases, and 1 base separated the two germline ends. Germline lookup yields CDR1 KGHSH and CDR2 LQKENI.